The clone carrying this T cell receptor beta chain was found many times. What it binds is unknown. Amplification of TCR alpha and beta CDR3 regions from RNA used iRepertoire nested multiplex PCR. For one-step reverse transcription and amplification, roughly 85-450 ng of tissue mRNA or PBMC total RNA was used. In TCRdb, the multiplex PCR reads were re-called with MiXCR into one record per CDR3 protein. The sample shows tens of thousands of distinct CDR3 sequences, approximately 40% of them seen only once. The sample originates from a study of glioma-infiltrating T cells. General observations from the study: Gliomas, especially low-grade, showed above-expected tissue-blood divergence; non-neoplastic patients showed below. Very few CDR3 sequences were shared between tissue and blood.

The CDR3 is 13 amino acids. Germline-derived CDR1 and CDR2 are SGHTA and FQGTGA. V lost 3 bases and J 1 base, leaving 6 bases between the germline ends. The material sequenced was glioma tissue, nonneoplastic brain tissue, or PBMCs (not recorded which). The receptor was isolated from a human donor with low-grade glioma or glioblastoma, undergoing nonglioma brain surgery, or in good health (not recorded which). V and J are TRBV7-3 and TRBJ2-5, with unresolved D. The CDR3 DNA follows: TGTGCCAGCAGCTTCGGCAGCCAAGAGACCCAGTACTTC. Its translation is CASSFGSQETQYF.